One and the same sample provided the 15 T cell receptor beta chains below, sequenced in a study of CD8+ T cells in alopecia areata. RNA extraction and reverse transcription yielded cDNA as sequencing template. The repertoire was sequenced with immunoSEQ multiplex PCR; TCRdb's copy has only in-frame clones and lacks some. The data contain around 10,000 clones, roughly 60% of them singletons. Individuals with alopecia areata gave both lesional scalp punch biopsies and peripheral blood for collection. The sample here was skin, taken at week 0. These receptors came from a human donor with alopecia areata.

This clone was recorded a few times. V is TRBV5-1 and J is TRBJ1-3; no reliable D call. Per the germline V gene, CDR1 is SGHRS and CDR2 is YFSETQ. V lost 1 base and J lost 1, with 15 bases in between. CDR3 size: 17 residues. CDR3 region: CASSLNPGAGSGNTIYF. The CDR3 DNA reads TGCGCCAGCAGCTTGAATCCGGGCGCGGGGTCTGGAAACACCATATATTTT.

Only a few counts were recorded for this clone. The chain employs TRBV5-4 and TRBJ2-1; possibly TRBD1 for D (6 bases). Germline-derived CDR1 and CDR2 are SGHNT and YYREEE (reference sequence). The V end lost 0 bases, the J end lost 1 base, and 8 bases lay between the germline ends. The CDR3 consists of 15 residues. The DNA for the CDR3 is TGTGCCAGCAGCTTGGCAGGGGTTTCCTACAATGAGCAGTTCTTC. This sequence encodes CASSLAGVSYNEQFF.

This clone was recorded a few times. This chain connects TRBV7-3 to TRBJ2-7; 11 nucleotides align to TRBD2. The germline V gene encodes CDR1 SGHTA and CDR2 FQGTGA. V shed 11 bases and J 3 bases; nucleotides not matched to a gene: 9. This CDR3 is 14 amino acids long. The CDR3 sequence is CAELWTSGLYEQYF. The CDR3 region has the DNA TGTGCCGAGCTGTGGACTAGCGGGCTCTACGAGCAGTACTTC.

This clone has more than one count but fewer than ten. The CDR3 DNA reads TGTGCCAGCAGTGAAGTAGGAAGGGGTGAGCAGTTCTTC. This encodes CASSEVGRGEQFF. This chain links TRBV6-1 with TRBJ2-1; tentative D call: TRBD1 (5 bases). V was trimmed by 1 base and J by 9 bases, leaving 10 bases between them. CDR1 MNHNS and CDR2 SASEGT come from the germline V gene. This CDR3 is built from 13 residues.

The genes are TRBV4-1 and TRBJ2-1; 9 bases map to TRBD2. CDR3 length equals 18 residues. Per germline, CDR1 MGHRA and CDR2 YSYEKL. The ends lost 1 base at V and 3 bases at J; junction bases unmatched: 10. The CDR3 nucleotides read TGCGCCAGCAGCCAAGTAGATATGGGACTAGCCTTCTACAATGAGCAGTTCTTC. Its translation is CASSQVDMGLAFYNEQFF.

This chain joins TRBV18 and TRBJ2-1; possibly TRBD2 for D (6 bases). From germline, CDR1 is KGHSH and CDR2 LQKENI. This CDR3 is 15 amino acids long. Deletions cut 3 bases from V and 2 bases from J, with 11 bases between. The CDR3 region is CASSPIAATYNEQFF. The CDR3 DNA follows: TGTGCCAGCTCACCTATAGCGGCAACCTACAATGAGCAGTTCTTC.

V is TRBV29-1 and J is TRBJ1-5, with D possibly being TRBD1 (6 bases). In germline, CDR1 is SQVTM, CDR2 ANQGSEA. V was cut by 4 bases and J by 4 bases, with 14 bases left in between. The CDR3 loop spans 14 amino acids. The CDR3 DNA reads TGCAGCGTTGTGATAGCCCAGGGGAATCAGCCCCAGCATTTT. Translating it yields CSVVIAQGNQPQHF.

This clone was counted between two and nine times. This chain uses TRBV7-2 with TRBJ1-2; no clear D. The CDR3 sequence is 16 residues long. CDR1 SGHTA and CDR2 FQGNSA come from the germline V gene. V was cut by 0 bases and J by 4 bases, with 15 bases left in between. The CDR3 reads CASSLAADRYFYGYTF. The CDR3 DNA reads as TGTGCCAGCAGCTTAGCGGCCGACCGCTACTTCTATGGCTACACCTTC.

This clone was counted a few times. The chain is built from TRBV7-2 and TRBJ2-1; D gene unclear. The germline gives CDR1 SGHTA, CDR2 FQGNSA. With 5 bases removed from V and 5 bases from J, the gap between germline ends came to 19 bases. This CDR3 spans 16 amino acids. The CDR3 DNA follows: TGTGCCAGCAGCCCGATTGCTAGGAGATCGCACAATGAGCAGTTCTTC. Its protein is CASSPIARRSHNEQFF.

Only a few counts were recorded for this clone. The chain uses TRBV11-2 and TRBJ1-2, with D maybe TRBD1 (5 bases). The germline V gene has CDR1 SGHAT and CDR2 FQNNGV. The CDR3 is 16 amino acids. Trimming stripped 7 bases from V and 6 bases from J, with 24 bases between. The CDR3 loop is CASTLDGRDGVDGYTF. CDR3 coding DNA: TGTGCCAGCACCTTGGATGGCCGGGACGGTGTTGATGGCTACACCTTC.

The DNA of the CDR3 is TGCGCCAGCAGCTTGACCACGAGCCCCTACAATGAGCAGTTCTTC. It specifies CASSLTTSPYNEQFF. The J gene is TRBJ2-1, the V gene TRBV5-1; no definite D call. This CDR3 has 15 amino acids. Germline loops: CDR1 SGHRS, CDR2 YFSETQ. Trimming pared 1 base from V and 2 bases from J, leaving 10 bases between.

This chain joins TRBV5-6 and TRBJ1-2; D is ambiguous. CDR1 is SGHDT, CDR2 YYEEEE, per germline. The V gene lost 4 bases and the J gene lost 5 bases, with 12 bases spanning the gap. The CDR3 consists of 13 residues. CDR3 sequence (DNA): TGTGCCAGCAGCCGCAGCGCCGCGTATGGCTACACCTTC. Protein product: CASSRSAAYGYTF.

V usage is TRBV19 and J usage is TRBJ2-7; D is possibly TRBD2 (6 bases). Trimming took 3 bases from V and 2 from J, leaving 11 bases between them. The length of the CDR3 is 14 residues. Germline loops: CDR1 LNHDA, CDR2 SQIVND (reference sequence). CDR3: CASSMGGGTYEQYF. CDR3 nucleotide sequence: TGTGCCAGTAGTATGGGGGGAGGAACCTACGAGCAGTACTTC.

CDR3 in amino acids: CSVGTATYEQYF. In DNA, the CDR3 is TGCAGCGTGGGGACAGCTACCTACGAGCAGTACTTC. The rearrangement links TRBV29-1 to TRBJ2-5; 7 bases agree with TRBD1. Matching the DNA end better, TRBJ2-7 makes the J call doubtful. Germline assignment: CDR1 SQVTM and CDR2 ANQGSEA. The CDR3 sequence is 12 residues long.

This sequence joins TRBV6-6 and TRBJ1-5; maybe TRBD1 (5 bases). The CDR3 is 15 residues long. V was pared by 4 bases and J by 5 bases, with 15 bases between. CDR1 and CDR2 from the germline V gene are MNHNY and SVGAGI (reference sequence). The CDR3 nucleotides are TGTGCCAGCAGTTCCGGCCGGGACGGCGATCAGCCCCAGCATTTT. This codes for CASSSGRDGDQPQHF.